This T cell receptor beta chain derives from a study of identical twins. Overall study results and limits: Conclusions were drawn cross-sectionally by statistical analysis, without following the same donors.

Each donor (without exception) was a healthy Caucasian. Template switching added a universal primer binding site, and final cDNA carried unique molecular identifiers. TCRdb itself ran the 5' RACE reads through MiXCR, one entry per CDR3 protein. The table has around 250,000 distinct CDR3 sequences, approximately 11% seen once. As for this clonotype: Its antigen is unknown.

A further study also used this sample, focusing on yellow fever vaccine responses in identical twins. That source notes: Reportedly, the T cell response mounted by twins to vaccine seemed partly convergent, partly personalized.

The source is a woman aged 18-29 years in good health. Sequencing was carried out using memory (CD45RO+) T cells sorted from blood.

For the CDR3, the DNA is TGTGCCAGCAGTTTTGCCCCGGGAGCTTTCTTT. The encoded protein is CASSFAPGAFF. The chain joins TRBV12-3 or TRBV12-4 to TRBJ1-1; no definite D call. This CDR3 has 11 amino acids. Trimming pared 3 bases from V and 10 bases from J, leaving 9 bases between.